What follows is one T cell receptor (beta chain) and its context. The antigen it recognizes is unknown. Base quality data are lacking; no much larger clone is found one base away. TCRbeta CDR3 regions were amplified from genomic DNA using the immunoSEQ Assay, a bias-controlled multiplex PCR. The published analysis was carried out like this. The number of nucleated cells in each sample was estimated from the amplification of reference gene primers within the assay. To quantify the absolute abundance of each unique TCRbeta CDR3 rearrangement, sequence reads were collapsed and filtered. For each sample, productive Simpson clonality was calculated as the square root of Simpson's diversity index over productive rearrangements. TCRdb took this table from immuneACCESS and kept in-frame rearrangements with V and J called. Such tables lack part of the clones; where checked against another copy, unresolved V genes explain under half of the gap, and the rest is unexplained. V, J and clone size are those of that table, while D and trimming were read from the DNA. This sample lists approximately 190,000 clones; 83% were detected once. The ten largest make up under 7.5% of the sample.

The collaborating institutions used their own protocols to collect whole blood in K2EDTA tubes. For TCRbeta analysis, collaborator samples were shipped as frozen whole blood, as isolated PBMCs, or as DNA extracted from either sample type. The data are from a study of blood T cell repertoires in COVID-19 (dated by TCRdb to 2019 to 2021). Concerning the study at large: Samples from collaborators originated in the United States, Italy and Spain and spanned both the acute and convalescent phases of COVID-19. The prospective study material was composed of cDNA or gDNA derived from T cells, B-cell-depleted T cells, or PBMCs. The dataset comprised deeply sampled blood TCRbeta repertoires from subjects exposed to, actively infected with, or recovered from COVID-19. The sample metadata nearly always contained a de-identified subject ID, COVID-19 status, age in years and sex. The repertoires were released in a freely available public database meant as a resource for research on the immune response to SARS-CoV-2. HLA class I and class II types, where available, came from metadata supplied by the sample provider rather than from assay-based typing. The samples were drawn from the first 160 participants of the ongoing ImmuneRACE study and from roughly 1,300 subjects provided by 6 global collaborators. Results the study describes overall, beyond this receptor: The quantity of clinical and demographic metadata differed by source and by participant and was supplied without curation.

In the germline V gene (reference sequence), CDR1 corresponds to LNHDA and CDR2 to SQIVND. A distance of 15 bases separates the germline ends of V and J, which lose 3 bases and 6 bases respectively. The CDR3 goes from the cysteine to the phenylalanine over 15 residues. Here the CDR3 DNA is all that survives: 45 bases in frame from base 1. Sequences were obtained from peripheral blood. The source is a woman in her 40s with acute or convalescent COVID-19. The V and J genes are TRBV19 and TRBJ2-1, and TRBD2 may be the D gene, going by 5 matching bases. The CDR3 has the sequence CASSILVSRGNEQFF. The DNA sequence is TGTGCCAGTAGTATTCTAGTTAGTCGGGGCAATGAGCAGTTCTTC.